A single sample gave rise to the 2 T cell receptor beta chains below, sequenced in a study of shared clonotypes between healthy human individuals. Measured with immunoSEQ multiplex PCR; TCRdb has only the in-frame clones, and not every one. The repertoire holds hundreds of thousands of clones, with roughly 73% as singletons. Sequencing was carried out using memory CD4+ T cells sorted from blood. Regarding subset: CD45RA-negative fraction. These receptor sequences come from a woman in her 30s in good health.

This chain uses TRBV9 with TRBJ1-2; TRBD1 matches 8 bases. The germline V gene has CDR1 SGDLS and CDR2 YYNGEE. The CDR3 has 16 residues. J was trimmed by 2 bases and V by 4 bases; bases with no gene match: 10. CDR3 residues: CASSLLGTGLNYGYTF. DNA of the CDR3: TGTGCCAGCAGCCTCCTGGGGACAGGCCTAAACTATGGCTACACCTTC.

The V and J genes are TRBV19 and TRBJ1-1, with D perhaps matching TRBD1 (5 bases). Trimming shortened V by 2 bases and J by 0 bases, and 31 bases separated the two germline ends. Germline V gene data show CDR1 as LNHDA and CDR2 as SQIVND (reference sequence). CDR3 length equals 22 residues. CDR3 nucleotides: TGTGCCAGTAGTATAAGGGTAAGGGGAGGGGATGCCACCTTCTACATGAACACTGAAGCTTTCTTT. Translated: CASSIRVRGGDATFYMNTEAFF.